The 20 T cell receptor beta chains below all came from one sample that was sequenced in a study of shared clonotypes between healthy human individuals. Only in-frame clones appear in the TCRdb table, and some are missing; sequencing was by immunoSEQ multiplex PCR. This sample has under 1 million clones, with 80% to 95% found just once. Naive CD8 cells comprised CD45RO-negative, CCR7-positively selected cells, excluding terminally differentiated effector memory CD45RA+ cells. Specimen: naive CD8+ T cells sorted from blood. Source of these receptors: a man aged 25-45 years in good health.

The chain joins TRBV21-1 to TRBJ2-5; TRBD2 is the table's D call, not checked against the DNA. TRBV21-1 corresponds to a pseudogene. This CDR3 region has 18 residues. CDR3 sequence: CASSTSGTSGKNRETQYF. The CDR3 nucleotides are TGTGCCAGCAGCACGTCCGGGACTAGCGGGAAAAATAGGGAGACCCAGTACTTC.

This clone was detected a few times. Other nucleotide sequences in the sample specify the same CDR3. This chain uses TRBV27 with TRBJ2-7; the match to TRBD2 covers 9 bases. In germline, CDR1 is MNHEY, CDR2 SMNVEV (reference sequence). V lost 3 bases and J lost 3; bases outside the gene matches: 3. This CDR3 has 14 residues. The CDR3 loop is CASSFGREGYEQYF. The CDR3 DNA reads as TGTGCCAGCAGTTTCGGGCGGGAGGGCTACGAGCAGTACTTC.

This clone has just a few counts. The chain couples TRBV28 to TRBJ2-3; either TRBD1 or TRBD2 may fit D (5 bases each). Germline V CDR1 and CDR2: MDHEN, SYDVKM. The V end lost 5 bases, the J end lost 4 bases, and 10 bases lay between the germline ends. This CDR3 spans 13 amino acids. DNA of the CDR3: TGTGCCAGCAGTCCCGGGACGGCAGATACGCAGTATTTT. Translating gives CASSPGTADTQYF.

The CDR3 loop reads CASSLVGAGGPYNEQFF. Written as DNA, the CDR3 is TGTGCCAGCAGCTTAGTTGGAGCGGGAGGCCCTTACAATGAGCAGTTCTTC. The chain is built from TRBV7-9 and TRBJ2-1; 9 positions match TRBD2. The V and J ends lost 1 base and 4 bases, in that order; junction bases with no gene match: 8. The CDR3 loop spans 17 amino acids. The germline gives CDR1 SEHNR, CDR2 FQNEAQ (reference sequence).

The rearrangement uses TRBV28 and TRBJ2-7; D gene uncertain. This CDR3 has 11 amino acids. The ends were cut back, 8 bases at V and 4 bases at J, with 9 bases in the middle. Germline CDR1 reads MDHEN; CDR2 reads SYDVKM. The CDR3 reads CASCEFYEQYF. The CDR3 DNA reads as TGTGCCAGCTGTGAATTTTACGAGCAGTACTTC. The full variable domain, completed using reference TRBV28 and TRBJ2-7, is DVKVTQSSRYLVKRTGEKVFLECVQDMDHENMFWYRQDPGLGLRLIYFSYDVKMKEKGDIPEGYSVSREKKERFSLILESASTNQTSMYLCASCEFYEQYFGPGTRLTVT.

Comments on this clone: The sample has other DNA sequences that encode this CDR3 too. The V and J genes are TRBV7-2 and TRBJ1-3; D possibly corresponds to TRBD1 (5 bases). The V end was cut by 8 bases, the J end by 0 bases, with 11 bases between. Germline V gene sequence: CDR1 SGHTA, CDR2 FQGNSA. CDR3 length equals 14 residues. The CDR3 loop is CASSLGTSGNTIYF. DNA for the CDR3: TGTGCCAGCTCTTTGGGGACCTCTGGAAACACCATATATTTT. The full variable domain, completed using reference TRBV7-2 and TRBJ1-3, is GAGVSQSPSNKVTEKGKDVELRCDPISGHTALYWYRQSLGQGLEFLIYFQGNSAPDKSGLPSDRFSAERTGGSVSTLTIQRTQQEDSAVYLCASSLGTSGNTIYFGEGSWLTVV.

This sequence joins TRBV7-8 and TRBJ2-1; 7 positions agree with TRBD2. The junction had 8 bases not matched to a gene; V was cut back by 1 base and J by 8 bases. CDR1 SGHVS and CDR2 FQNEAQ come from the germline V gene. This CDR3 is built from 15 residues. CDR3 protein: CASSLGGGSFDEQFF. The CDR3 DNA reads TGTGCCAGCAGCTTAGGTGGCGGGAGTTTTGATGAGCAGTTCTTC.

The chain has TRBV27 and TRBJ2-7; a possible D gene is TRBD2 (6 bases). V was trimmed by 2 bases and J by 2 bases, leaving 10 bases between them. Germline CDR1 MNHEY, CDR2 SMNVEV (reference sequence). The CDR3 loop spans 14 amino acids. CDR3 DNA: TGTGCCAGCAGTTTAAGGGCGGGACCCTACGAGCAGTACTTC. It yields the protein CASSLRAGPYEQYF.

This chain joins TRBV7-9 and TRBJ2-1; 13 bases fit TRBD2. From germline, CDR1 is SEHNR and CDR2 FQNEAQ (reference sequence). The CDR3 loop spans 16 amino acids. After removal of 8 bases from V and 5 bases from J, the junction contained 9 bases not matched to a gene. CDR3 residues: CASLTLGTSGDNEQFF. The CDR3 nucleotides are TGTGCCAGCTTAACTTTAGGGACTAGCGGGGACAATGAGCAGTTCTTC.

This chain connects TRBV6-6 to TRBJ1-2; 8 bases are a match to TRBD1. The germline V gene encodes CDR1 MNHNY and CDR2 SVGAGI (reference sequence). Trimming cost V 2 bases and J 8 bases; bases outside gene matches: 10. CDR3 length: 15 residues. Here the CDR3 reads CASSYGQGLLEGYTF. As DNA, the CDR3 is TGTGCCAGCAGTTACGGACAGGGACTTTTGGAGGGCTACACCTTC.

In regard to this clone: Germline and junction disagree at one end, which may indicate a read error. The J gene is TRBJ2-3, the V gene TRBV7-9; D may be TRBD2 (5 bases). This CDR3 is 16 amino acids long. Germline loops: CDR1 SEHNR, CDR2 FQNEAQ (reference sequence). CDR3 in amino acids: CASNLPPDFLLDTQYF. The CDR3, as DNA: TGTGCCAGCAACTTACCACCGGACTTCTTGCTGGATACGCAGTATTTT.

The V gene is TRBV2, the J gene TRBJ2-5; D ambiguous. This CDR3 is 14 amino acids long. Germline-derived CDR1 and CDR2 are SNHLY and FYNNEI. Deletions cut 3 bases from V and 0 bases from J, with 8 bases between. In DNA form, the CDR3 reads TGTGCCAGCAGTGACCCTGGGTACCAAGAGACCCAGTACTTC. Translating it yields CASSDPGYQETQYF.

Note on this clone: A read error is the likely source, as a far larger clone sits one nucleotide away. Other DNA sequences in the same sample also yield this CDR3. The chain has TRBV27 and TRBJ2-1; D not resolved. Trimming pared 5 bases from V and 4 bases from J, leaving 3 bases between. The V gene's germline CDR1 is MNHEY and CDR2 SMNVEV (reference sequence). The CDR3 contains 11 residues. The CDR3 is CASSRYNEQFF. The DNA of the CDR3 is TGTGCCAGCAGTCGATACAATGAGCAGTTCTTC.

This sequence joins TRBV5-4 and TRBJ2-7; no clear D gene. Per the germline V gene, CDR1 is SGHNT and CDR2 is YYREEE (reference sequence). The CDR3 is 15 residues long. Deletions cut 0 bases from V and 3 bases from J, with 13 bases between. This CDR3 reads CASSLVGAGFYEQYF. CDR3 nucleotides: TGTGCCAGCAGCTTGGTGGGCGCCGGTTTCTACGAGCAGTACTTC. Full variable domain (missing parts from reference TRBV5-4 and TRBJ2-7): ETGVTQSPTHLIKTRGQQVTLRCSSQSGHNTVSWYQQALGQGPQFIFQYYREEENGRGNFPPRFSGLQFPNYSSELNVNALELDDSALYLCASSLVGAGFYEQYFGPGTRLTVT.

The gene calls are TRBV30 and TRBJ1-5; D uncertain. CDR1 and CDR2 from the germline V gene are GTSNPN and SVGIG (reference sequence). The CDR3 spans 13 residues. Between the trimmed V and J ends, which lost 0 bases and 4 bases, there was a span of 7 bases. The CDR3 region has the DNA TGTGCCTGGAGTGTAGACGATAATCAGCCCCAGCATTTT. Protein sequence: CAWSVDDNQPQHF. Variable domain in full (rest from reference TRBV30 and TRBJ1-5): SQTIHQWPATLVQPVGSPLSLECTVEGTSNPNLYWYRQAAGRGLQLLFYSVGIGQISSEVPQNLSASRPQDRQFILSSKKLLLSDSGFYLCAWSVDDNQPQHFGDGTRLSIL.

The chain is built from TRBV7-9 and TRBJ2-3; the match to TRBD2 covers 10 bases. In germline, CDR1 is SEHNR, CDR2 FQNEAQ (reference sequence). The CDR3 is 19 residues long. Trimming at V came to 3 bases and at J to 6 bases, leaving 18 bases not matched to a gene. The CDR3 loop is CASSFLAGAIGRYSDTQYF. CDR3 sequence (DNA): TGTGCCAGCAGCTTTCTAGCGGGAGCGATAGGCCGCTACTCGGATACGCAGTATTTT. Full variable domain (remainder filled in from reference TRBV7-9 and TRBJ2-3): DTGVSQNPRHKITKRGQNVTFRCDPISEHNRLYWYRQTLGQGPEFLTYFQNEAQLEKSRLLSDRFSAERPKGSFSTLEIQRTEQGDSAMYLCASSFLAGAIGRYSDTQYFGPGTRLTVL.

The V and J genes are TRBV7-9 and TRBJ2-2; D gene ambiguous. CDR3 length: 14 residues. Germline lookup yields CDR1 SEHNR and CDR2 FQNEAQ (reference sequence). V dropped 1 base and J dropped 3 bases, with 6 bases sitting between them. The CDR3 here is CASSLEVDTGELFF. CDR3 nucleotides: TGTGCCAGCAGCTTAGAGGTAGACACCGGGGAGCTGTTTTTT.

The rearrangement joins TRBV10-3 to TRBJ2-7; TRBD1 agrees at 8 bases. The CDR3 is 14 residues long. Germline CDR1 is ENHRY and CDR2 is SYGVKD. V lost 7 bases, J lost 5 bases, and 10 bases stayed unmatched. The CDR3 here is CAITPGGQANEQYF. The CDR3 DNA is TGTGCCATCACCCCAGGGGGACAGGCTAACGAGCAGTACTTC.

The chain links TRBV13 to TRBJ1-3; no reliable D call. The length of the CDR3 is 10 residues. V was pared by 5 bases and J by 8 bases, with 4 bases between. Germline V CDR1 and CDR2: PRHDT, FYEKMQ (reference sequence). The CDR3 DNA follows: TGTGCCAGCAGCGGGGACACCATATATTTT. Encoded protein: CASSGDTIYF.

The genes are TRBV7-3 and TRBJ2-7; possibly TRBD1 or TRBD2 for D (5 bases each). V lost 5 bases to trimming and J lost 1 base, with 15 bases between them. From germline, CDR1 is SGHTA and CDR2 FQGTGA. The CDR3 sequence is 15 residues long. The CDR3 is CASSDEGSGSYEQYF. As DNA, the CDR3 is TGTGCCAGCAGCGATGAGGGGAGTGGGTCCTACGAGCAGTACTTC.